The clone carrying this T cell receptor (beta chain) was counted once. This specimen comes from a study of blood T cell repertoires in COVID-19. The overall study: The United States, Italy and Spain supplied acute and convalescent COVID-19 samples.

V dropped 5 bases and J dropped 0; count of bases not matched to a gene: 12. The CDR3 sequence is 17 residues long. Germline V CDR1 and CDR2: MDHEN, SYDVKM. TCRdb keeps only in-frame clones here, not all; method: immunoSEQ multiplex PCR. The sample lists about 240,000 clones, about 70% occurring once. The receptor was derived from a woman at least 80 years old with acute or convalescent COVID-19. Material for sequencing was peripheral blood. The gene calls are TRBV28 and TRBJ1-2; 7 bases are a match to TRBD1. CDR3 nucleotides: TGTGCCAGCAGTATACTAGGACAGGCCGGAGCTAACTATGGCTACACCTTC. Translated: CASSILGQAGANYGYTF.